Here is one T cell receptor beta chain with its context. The antigen is unknown. This specimen belongs to a study of shared clonotypes between healthy human individuals. Study outcomes and limitations: Investigators expected sequencing depth to affect clonotype sharing among donors.

Deep-level running was used for the assay. Each cell subset's genomic DNA was divided evenly among several immunoSEQ plates. Assay: immunoSEQ multiplex PCR; the TCRdb copy retains only in-frame clones and omits some. The data contain about 2 million clones, 85% to 95% of them seen just once; the ten biggest clones take up 0.1% to 0.15%. The CDR3 loop spans 14 amino acids. The receptor comes from a man in his late teens or twenties in good health. The material sequenced was naive CD4+ T cells sorted from blood. This sample's subset: CD45RA+ positively selected. The chain carries TRBV12-2 and TRBJ2-3; the table's D call TRBD1 went unverified against the DNA. TRBV12-2 is a recognized pseudogene. CDR3 bases: TGTGCAAGTCCCGTGGACAGGGCGACAGATACGCAGTATTTT. Amino acid sequence: CASPVDRATDTQYF.